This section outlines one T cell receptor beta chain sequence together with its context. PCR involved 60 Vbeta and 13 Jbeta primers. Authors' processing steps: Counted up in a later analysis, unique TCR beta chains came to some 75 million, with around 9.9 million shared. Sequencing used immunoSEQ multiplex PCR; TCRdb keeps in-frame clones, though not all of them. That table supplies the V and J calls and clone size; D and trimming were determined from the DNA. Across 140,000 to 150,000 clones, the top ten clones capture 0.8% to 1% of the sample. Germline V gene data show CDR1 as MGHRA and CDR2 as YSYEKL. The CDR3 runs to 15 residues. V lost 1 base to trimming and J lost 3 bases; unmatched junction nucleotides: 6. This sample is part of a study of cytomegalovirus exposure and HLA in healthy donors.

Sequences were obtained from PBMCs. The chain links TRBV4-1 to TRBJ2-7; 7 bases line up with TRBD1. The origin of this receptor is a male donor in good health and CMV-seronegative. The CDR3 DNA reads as TGCGCCAGCAGCCAAGGAGGGACAGAGGGCTACGAGCAGTACTTC. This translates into CASSQGGTEGYEQYF.